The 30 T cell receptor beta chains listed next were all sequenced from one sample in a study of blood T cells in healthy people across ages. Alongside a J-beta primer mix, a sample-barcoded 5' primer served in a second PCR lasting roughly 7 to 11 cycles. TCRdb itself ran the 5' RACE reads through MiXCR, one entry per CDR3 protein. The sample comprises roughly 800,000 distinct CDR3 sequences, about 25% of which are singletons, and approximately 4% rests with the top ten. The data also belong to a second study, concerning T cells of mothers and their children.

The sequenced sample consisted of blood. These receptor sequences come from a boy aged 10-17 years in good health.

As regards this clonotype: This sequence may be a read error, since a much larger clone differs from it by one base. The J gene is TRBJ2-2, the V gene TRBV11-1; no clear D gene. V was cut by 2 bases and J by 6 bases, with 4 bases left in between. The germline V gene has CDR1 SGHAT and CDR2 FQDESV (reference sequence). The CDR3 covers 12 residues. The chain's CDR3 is CASSLYPGELFF. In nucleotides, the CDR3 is TGTGCCAGCAGCTTATATCCCGGGGAGCTGTTTTTT. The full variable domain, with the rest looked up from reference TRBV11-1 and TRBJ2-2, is EAEVAQSPRYKITEKSQAVAFWCDPISGHATLYWYRQILGQGPELLVQFQDESVVDDSQLPKDRFSAERLKGVDSTLKIQPAELGDSAMYLCASSLYPGELFFGEGSRLTVL.

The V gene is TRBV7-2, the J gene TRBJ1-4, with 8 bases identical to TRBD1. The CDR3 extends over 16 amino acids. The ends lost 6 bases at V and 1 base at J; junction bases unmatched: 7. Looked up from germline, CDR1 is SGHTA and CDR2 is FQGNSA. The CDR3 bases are TGTGCCAGCAGGAGGACAGGGCTGATAACTAATGAAAAACTGTTTTTT. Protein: CASRRTGLITNEKLFF.

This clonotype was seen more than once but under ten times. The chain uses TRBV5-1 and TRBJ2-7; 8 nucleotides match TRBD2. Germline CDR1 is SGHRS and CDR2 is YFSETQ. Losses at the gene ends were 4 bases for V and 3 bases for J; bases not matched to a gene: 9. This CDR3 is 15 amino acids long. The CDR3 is CASSVRAGTSYEQYF. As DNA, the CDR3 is TGCGCCAGCAGCGTAAGAGCCGGGACTAGCTACGAGCAGTACTTC.

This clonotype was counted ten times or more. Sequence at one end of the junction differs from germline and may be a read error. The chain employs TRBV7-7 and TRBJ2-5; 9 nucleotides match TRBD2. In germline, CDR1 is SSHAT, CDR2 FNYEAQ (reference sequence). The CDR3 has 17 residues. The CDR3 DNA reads TGTGCTAGCAGCCGAATGAGATCGACTAGCGGACAAGAGACCCAGTACTTC. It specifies CASSRMRSTSGQETQYF. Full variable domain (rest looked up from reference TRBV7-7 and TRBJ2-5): GAGVSQSPRYKVTKRGQDVTLRCDPISSHATLYWYQQALGQGPEFLTYFNYEAQPDKSGLPSDRFSAERPEGSISTLTIQRTEQRDSAMYRCASSRMRSTSGQETQYFGPGTRLLVL.

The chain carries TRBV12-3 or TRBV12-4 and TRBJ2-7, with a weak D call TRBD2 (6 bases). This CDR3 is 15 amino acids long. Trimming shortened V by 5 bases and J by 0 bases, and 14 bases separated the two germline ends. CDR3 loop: CASSNRDLSSYEQYF. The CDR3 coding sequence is TGTGCCAGCAGTAACCGGGACTTGAGCTCCTACGAGCAGTACTTC.

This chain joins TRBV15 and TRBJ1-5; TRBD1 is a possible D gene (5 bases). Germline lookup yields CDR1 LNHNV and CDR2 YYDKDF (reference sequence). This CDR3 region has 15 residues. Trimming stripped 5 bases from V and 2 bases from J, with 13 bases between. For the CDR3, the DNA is TGTGCCACCAGCGGGGGGAGTTGGGGCAATCAGCCCCAGCATTTT. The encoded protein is CATSGGSWGNQPQHF.

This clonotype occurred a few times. DNA of the CDR3: TGCAGCGTTGAAACGGGGACCCACGAGCAGTACTTC. Amino acids: CSVETGTHEQYF. The chain carries TRBV29-1 and TRBJ2-7; D is possibly TRBD1 or TRBD2 (5 bases each). Germline V gives CDR1 SQVTM, CDR2 ANQGSEA. V lost 2 bases and J lost 5, with 10 bases in between. The CDR3 totals 12 residues.

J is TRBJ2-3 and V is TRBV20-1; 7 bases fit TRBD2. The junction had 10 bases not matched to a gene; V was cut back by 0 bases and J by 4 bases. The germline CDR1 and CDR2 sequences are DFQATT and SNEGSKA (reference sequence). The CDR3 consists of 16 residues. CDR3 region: CSARDLAGTKADTQYF. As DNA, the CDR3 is TGCAGTGCTAGAGATTTGGCCGGGACTAAAGCAGATACGCAGTATTTT.

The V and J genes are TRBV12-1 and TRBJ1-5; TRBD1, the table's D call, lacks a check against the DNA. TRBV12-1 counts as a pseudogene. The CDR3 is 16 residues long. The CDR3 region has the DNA TGTGCCAGCAGCTCCCCCGGCCCCAGGAGCAATCAGCCCCAGCATTTT. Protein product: CASSSPGPRSNQPQHF.

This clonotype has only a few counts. The CDR3 loop is CASSQDLRRSEQFF. In DNA, the CDR3 is TGCGCCAGCAGCCAAGATTTGAGGAGGTCTGAGCAGTTCTTC. V usage is TRBV4-3 and J usage is TRBJ2-1, with D possibly TRBD2 on 5 matching bases. The CDR3 covers 14 residues. Germline CDR1 LGHNA, CDR2 YSLEER. V was trimmed by 0 bases and J by 9 bases, leaving 12 bases between them.

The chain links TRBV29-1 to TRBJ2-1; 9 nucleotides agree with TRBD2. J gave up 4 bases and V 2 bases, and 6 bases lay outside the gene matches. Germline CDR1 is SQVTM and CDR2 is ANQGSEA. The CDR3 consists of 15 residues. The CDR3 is CSVESGRSAYNEQFF. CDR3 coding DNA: TGCAGCGTTGAAAGCGGGAGGTCTGCGTACAATGAGCAGTTCTTC.

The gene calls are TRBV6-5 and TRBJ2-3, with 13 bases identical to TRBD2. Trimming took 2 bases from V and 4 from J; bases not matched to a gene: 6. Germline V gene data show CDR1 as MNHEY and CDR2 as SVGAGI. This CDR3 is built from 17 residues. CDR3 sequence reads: CASSYITSGGAPDTQYF. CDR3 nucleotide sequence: TGTGCCAGCAGTTACATAACTAGCGGGGGGGCACCAGATACGCAGTATTTT.

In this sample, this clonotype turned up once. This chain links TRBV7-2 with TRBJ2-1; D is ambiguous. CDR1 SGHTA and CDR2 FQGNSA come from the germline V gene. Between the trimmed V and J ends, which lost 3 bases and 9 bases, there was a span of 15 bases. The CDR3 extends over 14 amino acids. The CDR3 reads CASSFPPANGEQFF. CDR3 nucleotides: TGTGCCAGCAGCTTCCCACCCGCGAACGGTGAGCAGTTCTTC.

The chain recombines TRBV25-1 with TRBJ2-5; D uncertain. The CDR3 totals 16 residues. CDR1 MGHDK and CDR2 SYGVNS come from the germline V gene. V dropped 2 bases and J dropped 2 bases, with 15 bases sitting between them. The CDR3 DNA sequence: TGTGCCAGCAGTGAACTAGTGACTCAATCTCAAGAGACCCAGTACTTC. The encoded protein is CASSELVTQSQETQYF.

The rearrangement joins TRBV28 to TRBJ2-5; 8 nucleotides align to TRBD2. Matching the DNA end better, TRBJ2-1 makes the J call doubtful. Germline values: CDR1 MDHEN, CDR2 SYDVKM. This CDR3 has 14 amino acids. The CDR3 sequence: CASGTSFRNWEQFF. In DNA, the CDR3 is TGTGCCAGCGGGACTAGTTTCCGTAATTGGGAGCAGTTCTTC.

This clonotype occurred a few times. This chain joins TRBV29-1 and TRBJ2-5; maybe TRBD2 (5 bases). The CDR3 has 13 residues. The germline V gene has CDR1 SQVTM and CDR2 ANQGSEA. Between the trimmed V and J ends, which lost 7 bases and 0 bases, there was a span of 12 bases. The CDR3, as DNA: TGCAGCGCCAGCTCCGGGAACCAAGAGACCCAGTACTTC. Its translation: CSASSGNQETQYF. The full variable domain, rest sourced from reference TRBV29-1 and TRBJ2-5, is SAVISQKPSRDICQRGTSLTIQCQVDSQVTMMFWYRQQPGQSLTLIATANQGSEATYESGFVIDKFPISRPNLTFSTLTVSNMSPEDSSIYLCSASSGNQETQYFGPGTRLLVL.

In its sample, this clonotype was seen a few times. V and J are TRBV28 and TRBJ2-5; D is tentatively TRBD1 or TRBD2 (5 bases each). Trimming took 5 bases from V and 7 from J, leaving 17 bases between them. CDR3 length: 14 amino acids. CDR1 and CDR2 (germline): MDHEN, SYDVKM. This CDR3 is CASSGNSPGGTQYF. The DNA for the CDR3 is TGTGCCAGCAGTGGCAACTCCCCTGGGGGGACCCAGTACTTC. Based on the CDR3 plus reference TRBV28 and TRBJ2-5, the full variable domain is DVKVTQSSRYLVKRTGEKVFLECVQDMDHENMFWYRQDPGLGLRLIYFSYDVKMKEKGDIPEGYSVSREKKERFSLILESASTNQTSMYLCASSGNSPGGTQYFGPGTRLLVL.

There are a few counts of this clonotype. The DNA of the CDR3 is TGTGCCAGCAGCTTAGCGGGACAGGGGCGCGAGACCCAGTACTTC. The encoded protein is CASSLAGQGRETQYF. The chain uses TRBV7-9 and TRBJ2-5; TRBD1 aligns across 10 bases. CDR1 is SEHNR, CDR2 FQNEAQ, per germline (reference sequence). This CDR3 comprises 15 residues. With V trimmed by 0 bases and J by 5 bases, 3 bases remained unmatched.

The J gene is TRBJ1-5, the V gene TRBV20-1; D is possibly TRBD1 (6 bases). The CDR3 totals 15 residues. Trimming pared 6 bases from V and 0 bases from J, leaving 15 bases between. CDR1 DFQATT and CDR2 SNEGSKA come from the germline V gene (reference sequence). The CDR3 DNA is TGCAGTGCCCGCGCAGGGGACTATAGCAATCAGCCCCAGCATTTT. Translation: CSARAGDYSNQPQHF.

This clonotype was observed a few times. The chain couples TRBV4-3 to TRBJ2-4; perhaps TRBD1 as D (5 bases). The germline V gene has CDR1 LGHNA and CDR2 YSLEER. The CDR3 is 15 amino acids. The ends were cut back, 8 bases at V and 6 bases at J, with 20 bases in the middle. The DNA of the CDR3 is TGCGCCAGCCCCCACAGGTGCAGGTTTAGAAACATTCAGTACTTC. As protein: CASPHRCRFRNIQYF.

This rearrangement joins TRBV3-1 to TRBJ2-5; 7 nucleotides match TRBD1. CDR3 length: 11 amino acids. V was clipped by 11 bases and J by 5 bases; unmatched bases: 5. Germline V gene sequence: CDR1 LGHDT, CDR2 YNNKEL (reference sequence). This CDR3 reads CASQGWETQYF. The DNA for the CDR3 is TGTGCCTCACAGGGGTGGGAGACCCAGTACTTC.

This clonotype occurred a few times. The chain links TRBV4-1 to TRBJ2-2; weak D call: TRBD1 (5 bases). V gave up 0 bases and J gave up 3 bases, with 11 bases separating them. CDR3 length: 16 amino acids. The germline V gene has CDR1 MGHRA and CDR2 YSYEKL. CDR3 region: CASSQEQGTYTGELFF. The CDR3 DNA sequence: TGCGCCAGCAGCCAAGAGCAGGGCACTTACACCGGGGAGCTGTTTTTT.

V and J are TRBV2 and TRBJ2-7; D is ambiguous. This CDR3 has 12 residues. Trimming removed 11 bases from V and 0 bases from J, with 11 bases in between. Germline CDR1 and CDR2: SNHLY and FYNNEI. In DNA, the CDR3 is TGTGCCGGCACGGGCTTCTCCTACGAGCAGTACTTC. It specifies CAGTGFSYEQYF. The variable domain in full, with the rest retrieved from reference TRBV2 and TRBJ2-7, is EPEVTQTPSHQVTQMGQEVILRCVPISNHLYFYWYRQILGQKVEFLVSFYNNEISEKSEIFDDQFSVERPDGSNFTLKIRSTKLEDSAMYFCAGTGFSYEQYFGPGTRLTVT.

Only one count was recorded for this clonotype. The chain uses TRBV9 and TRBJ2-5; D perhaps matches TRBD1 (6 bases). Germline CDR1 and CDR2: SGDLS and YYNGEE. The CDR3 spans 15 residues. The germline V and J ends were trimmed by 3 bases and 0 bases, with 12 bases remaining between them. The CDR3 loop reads CASSDLGQYQETQYF. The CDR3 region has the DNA TGTGCCAGCAGCGACCTAGGACAGTACCAAGAGACCCAGTACTTC.

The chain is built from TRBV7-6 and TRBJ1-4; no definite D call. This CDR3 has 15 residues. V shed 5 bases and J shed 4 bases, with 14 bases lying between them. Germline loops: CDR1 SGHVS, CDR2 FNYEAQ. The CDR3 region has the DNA TGTGCCAGCAGCCCTCATCCAGACATTAATGAAAAACTGTTTTTT. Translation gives CASSPHPDINEKLFF.

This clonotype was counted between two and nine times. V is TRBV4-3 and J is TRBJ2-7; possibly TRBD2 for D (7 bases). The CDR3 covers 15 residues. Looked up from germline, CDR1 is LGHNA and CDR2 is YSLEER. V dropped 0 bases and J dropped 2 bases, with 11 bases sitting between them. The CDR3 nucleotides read TGCGCCAGCAGCCAAGATTCGCGGGGGCCCTACGAGCAGTACTTC. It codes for CASSQDSRGPYEQYF.

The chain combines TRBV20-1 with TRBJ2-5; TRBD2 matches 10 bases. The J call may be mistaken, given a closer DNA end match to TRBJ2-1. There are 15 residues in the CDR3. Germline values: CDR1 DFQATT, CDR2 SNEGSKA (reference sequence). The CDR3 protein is CSARDPTSGSDEQFF. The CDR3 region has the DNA TGCAGTGCTAGAGATCCGACTAGCGGGTCCGATGAGCAGTTCTTC.

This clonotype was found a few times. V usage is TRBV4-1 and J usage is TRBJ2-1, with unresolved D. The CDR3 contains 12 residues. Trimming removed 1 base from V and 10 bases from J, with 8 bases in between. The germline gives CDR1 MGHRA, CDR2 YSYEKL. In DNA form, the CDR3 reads TGCGCCAGCAGCCAAGGTGGATGGGAGCAGTTCTTC. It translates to CASSQGGWEQFF.

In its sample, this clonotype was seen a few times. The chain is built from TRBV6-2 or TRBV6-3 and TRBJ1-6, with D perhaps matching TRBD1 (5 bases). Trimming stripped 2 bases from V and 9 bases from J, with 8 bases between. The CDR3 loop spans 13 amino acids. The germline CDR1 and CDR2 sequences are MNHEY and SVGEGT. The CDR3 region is CASSYMGPSPLHF. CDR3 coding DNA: TGTGCCAGCAGTTACATGGGACCTTCACCCCTCCACTTT.

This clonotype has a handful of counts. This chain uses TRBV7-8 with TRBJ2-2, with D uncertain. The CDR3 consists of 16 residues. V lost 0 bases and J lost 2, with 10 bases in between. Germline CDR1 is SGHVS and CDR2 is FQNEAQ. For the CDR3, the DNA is TGTGCCAGCAGCTTAGCGTACCGGACCAACACCGGGGAGCTGTTTTTT. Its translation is CASSLAYRTNTGELFF. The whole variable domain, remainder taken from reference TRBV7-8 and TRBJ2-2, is GAGVSQSPRYKVAKRGQDVALRCDPISGHVSLFWYQQALGQGPEFLTYFQNEAQLDKSGLPSDRFFAERPEGSVSTLKIQRTQQEDSAVYLCASSLAYRTNTGELFFGEGSRLTVL.